Described below is a single T cell receptor beta chain sequence and its context. This sample was taken from a study of shared clonotypes between healthy human individuals. This CDR3 spans 15 amino acids. Losses at the gene ends were 5 bases for V and 4 bases for J; bases not matched to a gene: 7. Germline V CDR1 and CDR2: SEHNR, FQNEAQ (reference sequence). Genomic DNA from each subset was divided evenly over several immunoSEQ plates. Profiling relied on immunoSEQ multiplex PCR, and the TCRdb table lists in-frame clones only, not all of them. The data hold some 1,900,000 clones, with roughly 94% observed a single time. Selected positively for CCR7 and CD45RO-negative, naive CD8 cells excluded terminally differentiated effector memory CD45RA+ cells.

The source of this sequence is a man younger than 35 in good health. Sequences were obtained from naive CD8+ T cells sorted from blood. This chain uses TRBV7-9 with TRBJ2-1; 8 bases match TRBD1. In nucleotides, the CDR3 is TGTGCCAGCAGCCAAACCGGGACAGGATACAATGAGCAGTTCTTC. Translation gives CASSQTGTGYNEQFF.